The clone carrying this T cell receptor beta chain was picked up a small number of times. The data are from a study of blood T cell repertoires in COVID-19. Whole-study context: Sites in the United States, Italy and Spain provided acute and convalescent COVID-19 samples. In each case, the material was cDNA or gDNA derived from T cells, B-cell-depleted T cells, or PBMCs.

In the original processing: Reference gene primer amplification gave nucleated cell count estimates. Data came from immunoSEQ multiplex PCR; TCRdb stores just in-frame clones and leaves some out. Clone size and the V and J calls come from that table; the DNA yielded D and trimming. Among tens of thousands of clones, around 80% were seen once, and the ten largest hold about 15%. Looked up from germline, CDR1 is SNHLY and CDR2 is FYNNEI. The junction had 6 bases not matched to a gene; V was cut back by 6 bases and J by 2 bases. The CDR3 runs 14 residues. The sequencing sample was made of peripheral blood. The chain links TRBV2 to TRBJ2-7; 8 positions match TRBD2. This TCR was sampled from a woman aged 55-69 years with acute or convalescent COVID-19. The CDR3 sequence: CASRATSVAYEQYF. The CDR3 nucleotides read TGTGCCAGCAGAGCGACTAGCGTTGCCTACGAGCAGTACTTC.